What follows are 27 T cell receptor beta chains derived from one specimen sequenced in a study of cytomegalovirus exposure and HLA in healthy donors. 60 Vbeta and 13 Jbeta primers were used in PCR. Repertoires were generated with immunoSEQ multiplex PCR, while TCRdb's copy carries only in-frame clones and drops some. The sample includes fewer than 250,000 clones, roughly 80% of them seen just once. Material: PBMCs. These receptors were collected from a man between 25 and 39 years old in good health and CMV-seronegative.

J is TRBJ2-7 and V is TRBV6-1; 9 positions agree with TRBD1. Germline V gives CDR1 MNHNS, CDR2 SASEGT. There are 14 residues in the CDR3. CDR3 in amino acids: CASSRTGENYEQYF. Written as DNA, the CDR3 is TGTGCTAGCTCCCGGACAGGGGAAAACTACGAGCAGTACTTC.

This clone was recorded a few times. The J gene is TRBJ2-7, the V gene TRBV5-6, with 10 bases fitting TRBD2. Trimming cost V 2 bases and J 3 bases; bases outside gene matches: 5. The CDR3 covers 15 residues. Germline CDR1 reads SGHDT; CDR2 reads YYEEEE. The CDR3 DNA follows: TGTGCCAGCAGCTTTTACGGGACTAGCGACTACGAGCAGTACTTC. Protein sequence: CASSFYGTSDYEQYF.

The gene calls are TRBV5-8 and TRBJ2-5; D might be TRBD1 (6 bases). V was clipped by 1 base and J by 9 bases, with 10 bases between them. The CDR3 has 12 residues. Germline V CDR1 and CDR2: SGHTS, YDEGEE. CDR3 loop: CASSLRDTAQYF. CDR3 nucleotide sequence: TGTGCCAGCAGCTTGAGGGACACGGCCCAGTACTTC.

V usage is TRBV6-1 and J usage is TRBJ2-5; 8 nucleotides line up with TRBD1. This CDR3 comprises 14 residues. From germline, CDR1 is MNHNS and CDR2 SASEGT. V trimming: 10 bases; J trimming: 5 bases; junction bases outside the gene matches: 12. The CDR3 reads CATLLQGARETQYF. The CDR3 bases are TGTGCCACTCTTCTTCAGGGGGCCCGGGAGACCCAGTACTTC.

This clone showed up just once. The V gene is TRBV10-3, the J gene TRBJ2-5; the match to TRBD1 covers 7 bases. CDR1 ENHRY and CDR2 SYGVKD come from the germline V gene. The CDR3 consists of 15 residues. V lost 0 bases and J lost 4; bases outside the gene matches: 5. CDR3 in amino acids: CAISESPAGGETQYF. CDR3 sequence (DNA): TGTGCCATCAGTGAGTCCCCTGCAGGGGGAGAGACCCAGTACTTC.

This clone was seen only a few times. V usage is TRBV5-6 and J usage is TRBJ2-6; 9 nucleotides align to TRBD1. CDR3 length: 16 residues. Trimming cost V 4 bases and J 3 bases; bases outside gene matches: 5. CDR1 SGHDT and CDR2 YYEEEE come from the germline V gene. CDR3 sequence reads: CASSVNRGLGANVLTF. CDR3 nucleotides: TGTGCCAGCAGCGTAAACAGGGGGCTTGGGGCCAACGTCCTGACTTTC.

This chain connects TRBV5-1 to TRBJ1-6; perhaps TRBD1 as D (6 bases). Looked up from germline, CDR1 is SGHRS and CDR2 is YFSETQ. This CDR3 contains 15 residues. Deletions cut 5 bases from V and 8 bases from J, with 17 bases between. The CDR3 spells CASRVGGLKDSPLHF. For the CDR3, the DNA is TGCGCCAGCAGAGTGGGGGGGCTTAAGGATTCACCCCTCCACTTT.

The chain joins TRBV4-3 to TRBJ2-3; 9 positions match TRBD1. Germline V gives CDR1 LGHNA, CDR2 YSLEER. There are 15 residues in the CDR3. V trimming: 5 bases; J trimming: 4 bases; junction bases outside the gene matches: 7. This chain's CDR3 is CASSKTGGWSDTQYF. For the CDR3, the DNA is TGCGCCAGCAGCAAAACAGGGGGCTGGTCAGATACGCAGTATTTT.

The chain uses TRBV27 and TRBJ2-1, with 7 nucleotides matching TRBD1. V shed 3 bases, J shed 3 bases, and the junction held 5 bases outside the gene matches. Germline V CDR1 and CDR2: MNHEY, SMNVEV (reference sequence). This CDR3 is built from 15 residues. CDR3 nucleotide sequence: TGTGCCAGCAGTTTGCAGGGACAGAGCTACAATGAGCAGTTCTTC. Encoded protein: CASSLQGQSYNEQFF.

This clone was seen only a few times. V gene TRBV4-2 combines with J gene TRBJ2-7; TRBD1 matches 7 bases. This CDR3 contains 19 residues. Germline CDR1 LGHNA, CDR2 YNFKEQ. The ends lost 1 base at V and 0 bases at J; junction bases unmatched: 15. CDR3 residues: CASSQAISGTVASSYEQYF. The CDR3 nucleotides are TGTGCCAGCAGCCAAGCCATCTCAGGGACAGTCGCCTCCTCCTACGAGCAGTACTTC.

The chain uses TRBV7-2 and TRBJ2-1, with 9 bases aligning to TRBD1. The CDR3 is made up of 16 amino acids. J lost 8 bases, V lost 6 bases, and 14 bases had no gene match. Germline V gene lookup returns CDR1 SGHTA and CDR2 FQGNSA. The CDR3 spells CASRATGGWSRDEQFF. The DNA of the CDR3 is TGTGCCAGCAGGGCAACAGGGGGCTGGTCCCGAGATGAGCAGTTCTTC.

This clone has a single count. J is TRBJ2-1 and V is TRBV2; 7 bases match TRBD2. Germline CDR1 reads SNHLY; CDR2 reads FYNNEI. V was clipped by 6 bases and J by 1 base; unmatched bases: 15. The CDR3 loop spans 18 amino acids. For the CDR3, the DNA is TGTGCCAGCAGCCAAAACGGACTAGGCCCCCAATCCTACAATGAGCAGTTCTTC. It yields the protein CASSQNGLGPQSYNEQFF.

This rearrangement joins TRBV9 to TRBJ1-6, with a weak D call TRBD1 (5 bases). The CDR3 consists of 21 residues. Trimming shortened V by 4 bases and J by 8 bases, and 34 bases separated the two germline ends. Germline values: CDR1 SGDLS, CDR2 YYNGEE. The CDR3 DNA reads TGTGCCAGCAGCCGGGGGGAGGGCGCCTTGGAGTCGCCTTTATATTATTCACCCCTCCACTTT. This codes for CASSRGEGALESPLYYSPLHF.

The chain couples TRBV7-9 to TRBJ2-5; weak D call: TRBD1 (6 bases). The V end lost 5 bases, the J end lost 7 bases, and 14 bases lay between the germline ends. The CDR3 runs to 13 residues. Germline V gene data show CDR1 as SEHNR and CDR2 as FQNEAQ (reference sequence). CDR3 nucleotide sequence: TGTGCCAGCAGCGGGGGCCCCAGTGGGACCCAGTACTTC. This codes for CASSGGPSGTQYF. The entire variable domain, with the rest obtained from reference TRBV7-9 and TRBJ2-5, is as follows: DTGVSQNPRHKITKRGQNVTFRCDPISEHNRLYWYRQTLGQGPEFLTYFQNEAQLEKSRLLSDRFSAERPKGSFSTLEIQRTEQGDSAMYLCASSGGPSGTQYFGPGTRLLVL.

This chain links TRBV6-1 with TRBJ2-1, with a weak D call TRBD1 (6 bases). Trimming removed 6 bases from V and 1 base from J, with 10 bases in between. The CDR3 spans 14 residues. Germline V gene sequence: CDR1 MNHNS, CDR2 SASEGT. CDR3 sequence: CASRPDSSYNEQFF. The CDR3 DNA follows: TGTGCCAGCAGACCGGACAGTTCCTACAATGAGCAGTTCTTC.

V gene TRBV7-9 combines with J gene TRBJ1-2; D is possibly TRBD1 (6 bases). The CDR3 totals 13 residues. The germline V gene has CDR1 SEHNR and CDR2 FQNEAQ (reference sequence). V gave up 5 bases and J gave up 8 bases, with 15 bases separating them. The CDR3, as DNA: TGTGCCAGCAGCCTCCATACAGGGCGCGGCTACACCTTC. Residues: CASSLHTGRGYTF.

CDR3 nucleotide sequence: TGTGCCAGCAGCTCCAGCCAGGCCGACAGGTCCCGTAAGCCCCAGCATTTT. Encoded protein: CASSSSQADRSRKPQHF. This chain joins TRBV5-8 and TRBJ1-5; D may be TRBD1 (6 bases). Trimming took 3 bases from V and 8 from J, leaving 24 bases between them. CDR3 size: 17 residues. Germline V gene lookup returns CDR1 SGHTS and CDR2 YDEGEE.

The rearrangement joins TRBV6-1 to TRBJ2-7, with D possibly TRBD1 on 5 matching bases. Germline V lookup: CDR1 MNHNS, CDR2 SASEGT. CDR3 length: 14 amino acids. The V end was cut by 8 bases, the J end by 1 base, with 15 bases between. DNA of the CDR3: TGTGCCAGCGGGGCCTCCCAGGGATCCTACGAGCAGTACTTC. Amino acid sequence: CASGASQGSYEQYF.

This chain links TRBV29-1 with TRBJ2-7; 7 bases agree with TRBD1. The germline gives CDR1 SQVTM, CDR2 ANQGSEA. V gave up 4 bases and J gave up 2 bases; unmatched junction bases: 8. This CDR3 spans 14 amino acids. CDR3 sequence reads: CSVALDRPPYEQYF. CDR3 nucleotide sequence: TGCAGCGTTGCCCTGGACAGGCCTCCCTACGAGCAGTACTTC.

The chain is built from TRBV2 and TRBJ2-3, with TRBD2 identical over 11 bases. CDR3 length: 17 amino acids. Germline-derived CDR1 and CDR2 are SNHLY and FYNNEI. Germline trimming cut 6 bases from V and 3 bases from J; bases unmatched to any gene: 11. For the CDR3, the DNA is TGTGCCAGCAGCTCTCTCGGGTCTAGCGGGGGGACAGATACGCAGTATTTT. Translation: CASSSLGSSGGTDTQYF.

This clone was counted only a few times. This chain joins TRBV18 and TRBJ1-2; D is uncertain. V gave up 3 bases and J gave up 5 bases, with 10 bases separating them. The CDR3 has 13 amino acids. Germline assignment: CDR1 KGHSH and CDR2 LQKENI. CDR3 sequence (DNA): TGTGCCAGCTCACCCAGCGCATCATATGGCTACACCTTC. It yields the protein CASSPSASYGYTF.

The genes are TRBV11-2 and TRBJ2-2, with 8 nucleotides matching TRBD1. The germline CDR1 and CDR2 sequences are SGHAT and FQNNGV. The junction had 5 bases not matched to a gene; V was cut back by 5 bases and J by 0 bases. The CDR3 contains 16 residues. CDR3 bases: TGTGCCAGCAGCAGGCCGACAGGGGCGAACACCGGGGAGCTGTTTTTT. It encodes CASSRPTGANTGELFF.

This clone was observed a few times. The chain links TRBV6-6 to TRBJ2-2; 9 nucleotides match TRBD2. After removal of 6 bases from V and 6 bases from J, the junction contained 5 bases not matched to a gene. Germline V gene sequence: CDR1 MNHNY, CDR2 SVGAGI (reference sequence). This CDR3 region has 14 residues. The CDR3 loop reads CASSLLAGAGELFF. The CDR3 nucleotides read TGTGCCAGCAGCCTACTAGCGGGTGCCGGGGAGCTGTTTTTT.

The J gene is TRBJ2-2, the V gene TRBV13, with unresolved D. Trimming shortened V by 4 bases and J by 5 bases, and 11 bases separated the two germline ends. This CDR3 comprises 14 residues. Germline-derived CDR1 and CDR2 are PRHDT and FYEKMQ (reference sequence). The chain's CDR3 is CASSSYRSTGELFF. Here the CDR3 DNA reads TGTGCCAGCAGCTCCTACCGGAGTACCGGGGAGCTGTTTTTT.

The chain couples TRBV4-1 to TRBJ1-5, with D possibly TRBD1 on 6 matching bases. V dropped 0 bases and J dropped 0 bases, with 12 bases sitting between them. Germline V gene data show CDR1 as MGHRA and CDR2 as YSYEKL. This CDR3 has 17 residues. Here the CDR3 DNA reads TGCGCCAGCAGCCAAGAGGGGGGGGGCCGTAGCAATCAGCCCCAGCATTTT. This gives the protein CASSQEGGGRSNQPQHF.

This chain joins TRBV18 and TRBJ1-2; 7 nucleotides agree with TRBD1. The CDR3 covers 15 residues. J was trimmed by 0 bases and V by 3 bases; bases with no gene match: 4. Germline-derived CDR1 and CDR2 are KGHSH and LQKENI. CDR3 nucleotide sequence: TGTGCCAGCTCACCGGACAGGAAGCCTAACTATGGCTACACCTTC. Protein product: CASSPDRKPNYGYTF.

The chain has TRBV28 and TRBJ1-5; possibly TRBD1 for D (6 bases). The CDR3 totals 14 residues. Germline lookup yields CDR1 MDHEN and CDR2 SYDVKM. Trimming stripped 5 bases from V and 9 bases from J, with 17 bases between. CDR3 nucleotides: TGTGCCAGCAGTCCCAACAGGGCTTACACGCCCCAGCATTTT. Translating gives CASSPNRAYTPQHF.